This TCR beta chain was identified during a study of Ad26.COV2.S vaccination and SARS-CoV-2 variants. Clones were sequenced by immunoSEQ multiplex PCR, and TCRdb holds only the in-frame ones, with some missing. The sample consists of about 180,000 clones, around 88% of them appearing once. Findings and limits, study-wide: Spike-specific TCR breadth ran higher among vaccine recipients than placebo recipients.

Germline CDR1 reads SGHTA; CDR2 reads FQGNSA. The J segment lost 7 bases and the V segment lost 4 bases, leaving 4 bases of the junction unmatched. The CDR3 is 15 amino acids. In regard to this clone: The target antigen is unknown.

The J gene is TRBJ2-7, the V gene TRBV7-2; 16 positions agree with TRBD2. The material was peripheral blood, obtained after recovery from COVID-19. This clonotype originated in a human donor who had recovered from COVID-19. For the CDR3, the DNA is TGTGCCAGCAGCTCGGGACTAGCGGGAGGGAGGGAGCAGTACTTC. It codes for CASSSGLAGGREQYF.